This T cell receptor (beta chain) emerged from a study of blood T cell repertoires in COVID-19. Study context: Samples taken during acute and convalescent COVID-19 were collected in the United States, Italy and Spain.

In its sample, this clone was seen once. Losses at the gene ends were 0 bases for V and 6 bases for J; bases not matched to a gene: 10. Germline V gene sequence: CDR1 SGHDT, CDR2 YYEEEE. The CDR3 has 17 amino acids. Generated by immunoSEQ multiplex PCR, the TCRdb table keeps only in-frame clones and is missing some. The table records 150,000 to 200,000 clones, 85% to 90% of them present only once. The sequence was collected from a woman in her thirties with active or convalescent COVID-19. The sample was peripheral blood. V is TRBV5-6 and J is TRBJ1-3, with TRBD1 matching over 9 bases. Here the CDR3 reads CASSLGPGQGPANTIYF. The CDR3 DNA is TGTGCCAGCAGCTTGGGTCCGGGACAGGGTCCTGCAAACACCATATATTTT.